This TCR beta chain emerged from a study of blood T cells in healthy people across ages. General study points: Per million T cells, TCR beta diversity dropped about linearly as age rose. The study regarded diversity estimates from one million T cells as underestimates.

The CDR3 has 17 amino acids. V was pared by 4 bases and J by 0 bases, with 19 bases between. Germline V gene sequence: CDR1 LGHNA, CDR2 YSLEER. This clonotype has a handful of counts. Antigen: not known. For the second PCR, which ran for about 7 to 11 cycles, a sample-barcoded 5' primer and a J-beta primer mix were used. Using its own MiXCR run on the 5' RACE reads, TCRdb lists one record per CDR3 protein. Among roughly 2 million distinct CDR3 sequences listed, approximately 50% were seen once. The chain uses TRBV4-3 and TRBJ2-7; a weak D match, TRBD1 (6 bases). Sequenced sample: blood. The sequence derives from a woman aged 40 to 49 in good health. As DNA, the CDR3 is TGCGCCAGCAGCCCGGACGAATTACAGGGTAGCTCCTACGAGCAGTACTTC. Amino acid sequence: CASSPDELQGSSYEQYF.